Included here is one TCR beta chain sequence, with context. Its antigen is currently unknown. The CDR3 sequence is 15 residues long. The germline gives CDR1 KGHSH, CDR2 LQKENI. Trimming at V came to 2 bases and at J to 4 bases, leaving 1 base not matched to a gene. 5'RACE with constant-segment primers yielded barcoded, UMI-tagged TCR alpha and TCR beta cDNA libraries. TCRdb reanalysed the 5' RACE reads using MiXCR and keeps one entry per CDR3 protein. The table records about half a million distinct CDR3 sequences, over 15% of them present only once. This record belongs to a study of T-cell memory formation after mild COVID-19. Points from the study as a whole: Among CD4+ contracting clones, most were CM and EM, and CD8+ ones EMRA.

The TCR was taken from an adult woman who had mild COVID-19 (a few samples of this study predate the infection). Cell type and time point are not known. Source material: PBMCs or a T cell subset sorted from them (not recorded which). The gene calls are TRBV18 and TRBJ2-2; 10 positions match TRBD1. In nucleotides, the CDR3 is TGTGCCAGCTCACCATGGACAGGGGGCACCGGGGAGCTGTTTTTT. Translated, it gives CASSPWTGGTGELFF. The variable domain in full, with the rest retrieved from reference TRBV18 and TRBJ2-2, is NAGVMQNPRHLVRRRGQEARLRCSPMKGHSHVYWYRQLPEEGLKFMVYLQKENIIDESGMPKERFSAEFPKEGPSILRIQQVVRGDSAAYFCASSPWTGGTGELFFGEGSRLTVL.